The 20 T cell receptor beta chains below were found in one sample sequenced in a study of T cells expressing NK-cell markers. Reprocessing the 5' RACE reads, TCRdb reports a single entry for every CDR3 protein and omits DNA. Its table records fewer than 400,000 distinct CDR3 sequences. Sequenced: blood T cells: a sorted CD56 or NKG2C T cell subset, CD4+ or CD8+ T cells, or bulk PBMC T cells (not recorded which). The receptors derive from a man aged 18 to 69 in good health.

V is TRBV9 and J is TRBJ1-1; the TRBD1 assignment by TCRdb is unverifiable without DNA. The germline gives CDR1 SGDLS, CDR2 YYNGEE. CDR3 length: 14 amino acids. The CDR3 region is CASSVAPGTEEAFF.

This chain's CDR3 is CASATGNSNQPQHF. The rearrangement joins TRBV7-9 to TRBJ1-5. The CDR3 spans 14 residues. CDR1 is SEHNR, CDR2 FQNEAQ, per germline (reference sequence).

The chain combines TRBV6-1 with TRBJ2-7; with no DNA, the TCRdb D assignment of TRBD1 cannot be verified. CDR1 MNHNS and CDR2 SASEGT come from the germline V gene. This CDR3 spans 15 amino acids. The CDR3 here is CASRTPGQGYHEQYF.

The chain has TRBV9 and TRBJ2-5; TCRdb calls TRBD1, which cannot be checked without DNA. This CDR3 is built from 14 residues. Germline CDR1 SGDLS, CDR2 YYNGEE. The CDR3: CASSPDRVRETQYF.

The chain has TRBV6-2 or TRBV6-3 and TRBJ2-7. CDR1 is MNHEY and CDR2 is SVGEGT in the germline V gene. The CDR3 is 16 amino acids. The CDR3 protein is CASSGVQRTGTYEQYF.

This rearrangement joins TRBV7-9 to TRBJ2-4; the TRBD2 assignment by TCRdb is unverifiable without DNA. CDR1 and CDR2 from the germline V gene are SEHNR and FQNEAQ (reference sequence). This CDR3 has 17 amino acids. This CDR3 reads CASSSWRSGGAGNIQYF.

This chain uses TRBV7-2 with TRBJ2-6; TCRdb names TRBD1, which stays unverified in the absence of DNA. The CDR3 runs to 17 residues. CDR1 SGHTA and CDR2 FQGNSA come from the germline V gene. The CDR3 sequence: CASSYRSGVSGANVLTF.

The rearrangement links TRBV28 to TRBJ2-1; TCRdb picks TRBD2, but there is no DNA to check that call. CDR3 length equals 17 residues. Germline V lookup: CDR1 MDHEN, CDR2 SYDVKM. The CDR3: CASSGASGGAAYNEQFF. The variable domain in full, completed from reference TRBV28 and TRBJ2-1, reads DVKVTQSSRYLVKRTGEKVFLECVQDMDHENMFWYRQDPGLGLRLIYFSYDVKMKEKGDIPEGYSVSREKKERFSLILESASTNQTSMYLCASSGASGGAAYNEQFFGPGTRLTVL.

The chain links TRBV27 to TRBJ1-1; the D call of TRBD1 rests on TCRdb alone, since no DNA is present to check it. The germline V gene has CDR1 MNHEY and CDR2 SMNVEV (reference sequence). The CDR3 covers 14 residues. The CDR3 loop reads CASKITGSFTEAFF.

This chain connects TRBV4-1 to TRBJ2-1; the D gene TCRdb calls, TRBD2, cannot be checked with no DNA. The CDR3 is made up of 15 amino acids. Per the germline V gene, CDR1 is MGHRA and CDR2 is YSYEKL. The CDR3: CASRATSGSYNEQFF.

This chain connects TRBV12-3 or TRBV12-4 to TRBJ1-4; TCRdb calls TRBD1, which cannot be checked without DNA. The CDR3 loop spans 14 amino acids. CDR3 sequence: CASARRATNEKLFF.

CDR3 residues: CASSYVGISPPLHF. The J gene is TRBJ1-6, the V gene TRBV25-1. This CDR3 is 14 amino acids long. Germline V CDR1 and CDR2: MGHDK, SYGVNS.

The J gene is TRBJ1-4, the V gene TRBV7-9; lacking DNA, the TRBD1 call made by TCRdb goes unchecked. This CDR3 has 15 amino acids. Per germline, CDR1 SEHNR and CDR2 FQNEAQ (reference sequence). The CDR3 region is CASSGTGVTNEKLFF.

The chain uses TRBV6-5 and TRBJ1-1; the D call of TRBD1 rests on TCRdb alone, since no DNA is present to check it. Germline lookup yields CDR1 MNHEY and CDR2 SVGAGI. The CDR3 is 16 amino acids. The CDR3 loop reads CASSYPPITGDTEAFF.

J is TRBJ2-7 and V is TRBV6-5; TCRdb picks TRBD2, but there is no DNA to check that call. In germline, CDR1 is MNHEY, CDR2 SVGAGI. This CDR3 has 18 residues. CDR3 sequence reads: CASSYSAGTSGRSYEQYF.

This chain connects TRBV6-2 or TRBV6-3 to TRBJ2-3; TCRdb selects TRBD2, and the lack of DNA leaves this call unchecked. The CDR3 spans 14 residues. Germline V gene data show CDR1 as MNHEY and CDR2 as SVGEGT. CDR3 in amino acids: CASTYRAAGTSRYF.

This chain links TRBV10-3 with TRBJ2-7; the TRBD1 assignment by TCRdb is unverifiable without DNA. Germline CDR1 ENHRY, CDR2 SYGVKD. The CDR3 covers 13 residues. This CDR3 reads CAISAFQGNEQYF.

The rearrangement joins TRBV18 to TRBJ1-5. The CDR3 spans 14 residues. Germline V gene sequence: CDR1 KGHSH, CDR2 LQKENI. This CDR3 is CASSPGGGLWPQHF.

The chain links TRBV27 to TRBJ2-1; TCRdb outputs TRBD2, but without DNA this stays unchecked. The CDR3 length is 13 residues. Germline V CDR1 and CDR2: MNHEY, SMNVEV (reference sequence). The CDR3 is CASSLYRGGKQFF.

This chain joins TRBV5-4 and TRBJ2-2. Germline V CDR1 and CDR2: SGHNT, YYREEE (reference sequence). The CDR3 loop spans 14 amino acids. The CDR3 protein is CASSLGPNTGELFF.